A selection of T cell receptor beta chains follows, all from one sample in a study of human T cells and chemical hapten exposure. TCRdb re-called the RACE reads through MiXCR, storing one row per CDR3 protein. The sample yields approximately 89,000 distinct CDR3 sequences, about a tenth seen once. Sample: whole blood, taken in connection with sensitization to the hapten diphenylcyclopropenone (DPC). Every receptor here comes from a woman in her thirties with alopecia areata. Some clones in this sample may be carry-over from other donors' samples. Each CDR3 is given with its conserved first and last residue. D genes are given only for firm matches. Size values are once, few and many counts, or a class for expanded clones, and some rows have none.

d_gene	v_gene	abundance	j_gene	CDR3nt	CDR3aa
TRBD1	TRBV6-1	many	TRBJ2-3	TGTGCCAGCTCGACAGGGCCGGAAGATACGCAGTATTTT	CASSTGPEDTQYF
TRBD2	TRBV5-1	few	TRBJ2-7	TGCGCCAGCAGCTTGGGTACTAGCGGTGTTACCTACGAGCAGTACTTC	CASSLGTSGVTYEQYF
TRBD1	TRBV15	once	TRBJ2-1	TGTGCCACCAGCAGAACAGGGGGTACTCGGAATGAGCAGTTCTTC	CATSRTGGTRNEQFF
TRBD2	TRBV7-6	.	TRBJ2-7	TGTGCCAGCAGCTCTCCGACTAGCGGGAGCTACGAGCAGTACTTC	CASSSPTSGSYEQYF
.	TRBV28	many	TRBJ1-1	TGTGCCAGCCTGGGACAACGGTCTGAAGCTTTCTTT	CASLGQRSEAFF
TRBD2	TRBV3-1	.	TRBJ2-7	TGTGCCAGCAGCCAGCTAGCGGGAGAGGTCTCCTACGAGCAGTACTTC	CASSQLAGEVSYEQYF
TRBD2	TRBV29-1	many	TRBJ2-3	TGCAGCGTTTCCGTGGCGGGGGGCACAGATACGCAGTATTTT	CSVSVAGGTDTQYF
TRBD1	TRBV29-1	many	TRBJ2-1	TGCAGCGTTGAGGTACAGGGGGCGAATGAGCAGTTCTTC	CSVEVQGANEQFF
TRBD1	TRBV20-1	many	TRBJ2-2	TGCAGTGCGAGGACAGGCCCCGGGGAGCTGTTTTTT	CSARTGPGELFF
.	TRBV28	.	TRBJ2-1	TGTGCCAGCAGGGACCAGGTCCCCTCCTACAATGAGCAGTTCTTC	CASRDQVPSYNEQFF
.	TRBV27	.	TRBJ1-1	TGTGCCAGCAGTTCCAGGGTATCTCGCACTGAAGCTTTCTTT	CASSSRVSRTEAFF
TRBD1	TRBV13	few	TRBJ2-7	TGTGCCAGCAGCACGACAGGGTCCGAGCAGTACTTC	CASSTTGSEQYF
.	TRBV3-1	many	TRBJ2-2	TGTGCCAGCAGCCAAGGTCAGGGGTATCACGGGGAGCTGTTTTTT	CASSQGQGYHGELFF
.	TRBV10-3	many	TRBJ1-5	TGTGCCATCAGTGAGGGACAGTCGAGCAATCAGCCCCAGCATTTT	CAISEGQSSNQPQHF
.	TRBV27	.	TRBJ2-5	TGTGCCAGCAGCTACGGGGCTCCGCCGGGGACCCAGTACTTC	CASSYGAPPGTQYF
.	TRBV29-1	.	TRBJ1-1	TGCAGCGTTGCCGTGAACAGTGAAGCTTTCTTT	CSVAVNSEAFF
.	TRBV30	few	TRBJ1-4	TGTGCCTGGAGTATTGGGGACCCTGAAAAACTGTTTTTT	CAWSIGDPEKLFF